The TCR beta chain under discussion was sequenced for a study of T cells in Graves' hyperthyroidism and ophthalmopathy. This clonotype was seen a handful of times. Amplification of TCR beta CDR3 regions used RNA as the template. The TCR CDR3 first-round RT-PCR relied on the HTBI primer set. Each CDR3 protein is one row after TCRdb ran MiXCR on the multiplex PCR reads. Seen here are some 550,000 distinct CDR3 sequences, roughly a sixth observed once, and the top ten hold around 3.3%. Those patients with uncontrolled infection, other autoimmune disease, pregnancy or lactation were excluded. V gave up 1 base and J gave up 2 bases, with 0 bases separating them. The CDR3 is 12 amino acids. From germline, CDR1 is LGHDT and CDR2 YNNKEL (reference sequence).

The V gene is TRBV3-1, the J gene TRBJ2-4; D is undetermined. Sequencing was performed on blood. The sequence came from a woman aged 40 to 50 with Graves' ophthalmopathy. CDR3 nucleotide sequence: TGTGCCAGCAGCCAAGCCAAAAACATTCAGTACTTC. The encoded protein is CASSQAKNIQYF.